The clone carrying this T cell receptor beta chain was counted a few times. Its specificity is not known. The entry originates in a study of T-cell memory formation after mild COVID-19. UMIs and sample barcodes were carried by the TCR alpha and TCR beta cDNA libraries that 5'RACE produced using constant-segment primers. Each CDR3 protein gets one entry after TCRdb re-called the 5' RACE reads with MiXCR. The repertoire includes fewer than 400,000 distinct CDR3 sequences, over 10% of them detected once, and around a fifth sits in the top ten. The germline CDR1 and CDR2 sequences are SEHNR and FQNEAQ (reference sequence). The CDR3 loop spans 13 amino acids. Trimming cost V 5 bases and J 7 bases, with 12 bases left between them. Findings and limits, study-wide: Memory sampled before infection contained some responding clones, suggesting cross-reactive memory joined. Whereas later expanders leaned CD4+, clones contracting day 15 to 85 showed a balanced CD4/CD8 makeup. Still unconfirmed is whether the second-wave clones peaking on day 37 recognized SARS-CoV-2.

The material sequenced was PBMCs or a T cell subset sorted from them (not recorded which). This clonotype originated in a man between 18 and 35 years old who had mild COVID-19 (a few samples of this study predate the infection). Cell type and time point are not known. The J gene is TRBJ1-5, the V gene TRBV7-9, with D hard to call. CDR3 loop: CASSPQQSQPQHF. The CDR3 nucleotides read TGTGCCAGCAGCCCCCAACAGTCCCAGCCCCAGCATTTT.